These 7 T cell receptor beta chains were sequenced from one sample in a study of blood T cell repertoires in COVID-19. Produced via immunoSEQ multiplex PCR; TCRdb's table is partial and in-frame only. Of about 80,000 clones listed, about 80% are singletons. The sequencing sample was made of peripheral blood. The receptors were sampled from a man older than 75 with acute or convalescent COVID-19.

The genes are TRBV18 and TRBJ1-5, with a weak D call TRBD1 (5 bases). The CDR3 consists of 17 residues. CDR1 and CDR2 (germline): KGHSH, LQKENI. The V end was cut by 0 bases, the J end by 0 bases, with 12 bases between. CDR3 residues: CASSPPGWGVSNQPQHF. The CDR3 DNA is TGTGCCAGCTCACCACCGGGGTGGGGGGTTAGCAATCAGCCCCAGCATTTT. The whole variable domain, remainder taken from reference TRBV18 and TRBJ1-5, is NAGVMQNPRHLVRRRGQEARLRCSPMKGHSHVYWYRQLPEEGLKFMVYLQKENIIDESGMPKERFSAEFPKEGPSILRIQQVVRGDSAAYFCASSPPGWGVSNQPQHFGDGTRLSIL.

The rearrangement joins TRBV2 to TRBJ2-5; D is undetermined. V was clipped by 6 bases and J by 2 bases, with 10 bases between them. This CDR3 is 13 amino acids long. Germline lookup yields CDR1 SNHLY and CDR2 FYNNEI. The CDR3 region is CASRIGQQETQYF. In DNA form, the CDR3 reads TGTGCCAGCAGGATTGGGCAGCAAGAGACCCAGTACTTC.

The V call is TRBV28, the J call TRBJ2-7; D remains ambiguous. Germline CDR1 reads MDHEN; CDR2 reads SYDVKM. Trimming shortened V by 2 bases and J by 0 bases, and 11 bases separated the two germline ends. CDR3 length equals 15 residues. The CDR3 is CASSLGQASSYEQYF. The CDR3 coding sequence is TGTGCCAGCAGTTTAGGGCAAGCCAGCTCCTACGAGCAGTACTTC.

The CDR3 bases are TGCAGCGCAGAAACAGGCCGAATGAACACTGAAGCTTTCTTT. This gives the protein CSAETGRMNTEAFF. The chain joins TRBV29-1 to TRBJ1-1; D possibly corresponds to TRBD1 (5 bases). This CDR3 has 14 amino acids. Germline values: CDR1 SQVTM, CDR2 ANQGSEA. Trimming removed 7 bases from V and 0 bases from J, with 15 bases in between.

V gene TRBV5-5 combines with J gene TRBJ2-3; 11 bases are shared with TRBD2. J was trimmed by 4 bases and V by 3 bases; bases with no gene match: 7. This CDR3 comprises 16 residues. CDR1 is SGHKS, CDR2 YYEKEE, per germline (reference sequence). CDR3 loop: CASSSLAGGRSDTQYF. CDR3 sequence (DNA): TGTGCCAGCAGCTCCCTAGCGGGGGGTCGATCAGATACGCAGTATTTT.

This clone was observed a few times. The chain recombines TRBV15 with TRBJ2-2; tentatively, D is TRBD2 (6 bases). CDR1 and CDR2 from the germline V gene are LNHNV and YYDKDF (reference sequence). Trimming took 7 bases from V and 4 from J, leaving 13 bases between them. This CDR3 contains 14 residues. As DNA, the CDR3 is TGTGCCACCACAAAACTAGCTCGCACCGGGGAGCTGTTTTTT. It yields the protein CATTKLARTGELFF. The full variable domain, in which reference TRBV15 and TRBJ2-2 provide the parts outside the CDR3, is DAMVIQNPRYQVTQFGKPVTLSCSQTLNHNVMYWYQQKSSQAPKLLFHYYDKDFNNEADTPDNFQSRRPNTSFCFLDIRSPGLGDTAMYLCATTKLARTGELFFGEGSRLTVL.

In DNA, the CDR3 is TGTGCCAGCAGTCCCGGACAAATCTCTGGAAACACCATATATTTT. Translation gives CASSPGQISGNTIYF. The chain is built from TRBV6-2 or TRBV6-3 and TRBJ1-3; D might be TRBD1 (5 bases). Germline CDR1 MNHEY, CDR2 SVGEGT. Between the trimmed V and J ends, which lost 5 bases and 0 bases, there was a span of 11 bases. The CDR3 consists of 15 residues.